This T cell receptor (beta chain) originates from a study of blood T cell repertoires in COVID-19. From germline, CDR1 is MRHNA and CDR2 SNTAGT. Trimming removed 3 bases at V and 0 bases at J, with 12 bases between. The CDR3 contains 16 residues. Per the study methods: Estimation of nucleated cell counts relied on the amplification of reference gene primers. Measured with immunoSEQ multiplex PCR; TCRdb has only the in-frame clones, and not every one. V, J and clone size were drawn from that table, and D and trimming were deduced from the DNA. The sample carries 280,000 or so clones, 83% recorded once.

Sequencing input: peripheral blood. This clonotype was sampled from a woman between 50 and 59 years old who had recovered from COVID-19. V gene TRBV6-4 combines with J gene TRBJ2-1, with D maybe TRBD1 (6 bases). CDR3 in amino acids: CASSEQGTLSYNEQFF. CDR3 sequence (DNA): TGTGCCAGCAGTGAACAGGGCACCCTCTCCTACAATGAGCAGTTCTTC.